This TCR beta chain was captured in a study of blood T cell repertoires in COVID-19. Turning to the study itself: Researchers got acute and convalescent COVID-19 samples from the United States, Italy and Spain.

V was cut by 2 bases and J by 6 bases, with 11 bases left in between. The CDR3 is made up of 15 amino acids. CDR1 and CDR2 (germline): SGHTA, FQGNSA. Allocation to cohorts depended on clinical history reported by the participants. Recovery among Cohort 3 donors was established by two negative PCRs, clearance, or symptom resolution. In this sample, this clone turned up once. In the authors' workflow: Scientists estimated how many nucleated cells there were by amplifying reference gene primers. Sequenced by immunoSEQ multiplex PCR; TCRdb stores in-frame clones only, minus some. That table supplies the V and J calls and clone size; D and trimming were determined from the DNA. The repertoire holds about 120,000 clones, with around 83% as singletons.

This TCR came from a woman aged 25 to 45 who had recovered from COVID-19. What was sequenced was PBMCs or T cells enriched from blood (not recorded which). This chain joins TRBV7-2 and TRBJ1-6; weak D call: TRBD1 (5 bases). CDR3: CASSLRGRVNSPLHF. As DNA, the CDR3 is TGTGCCAGCAGCTTAAGGGGTAGGGTTAATTCACCCCTCCACTTT.